Each of the 23 T cell receptor beta chains below was sequenced from the same sample in a study of T cell clones after liver transplantation. Some clones are missing from TCRdb's copy, which holds only in-frame ones; the method was immunoSEQ multiplex PCR. This repertoire shows 53,000 or so clones, approximately 84% found once; its top ten account for roughly 8%. The sample was CD4+ T cells from blood, taken before liver transplant. These receptors all come from a human donor who received a liver transplant.

The chain links TRBV7-2 to TRBJ1-2; 7 bases line up with TRBD1. Germline V gives CDR1 SGHTA, CDR2 FQGNSA. V shed 5 bases, J shed 7 bases, and the junction held 13 bases outside the gene matches. This CDR3 is built from 15 residues. The CDR3 loop is CASSQTGQAAFGYTF. The CDR3 DNA follows: TGTGCCAGCAGCCAAACCGGACAGGCCGCCTTTGGCTACACCTTC.

This clone was observed a single time. This rearrangement joins TRBV6-5 to TRBJ1-4; TRBD1 is a possible D gene (6 bases). This CDR3 comprises 15 residues. From germline, CDR1 is MNHEY and CDR2 SVGAGI. V was cut by 0 bases and J by 2 bases, with 7 bases left in between. In DNA form, the CDR3 reads TGTGCCAGCAGTTACTCGGGGGGCACTAATGAAAAACTGTTTTTT. It translates to CASSYSGGTNEKLFF.

This clone was counted once. This chain links TRBV7-2 with TRBJ2-5; D not resolved. Germline V gives CDR1 SGHTA, CDR2 FQGNSA. The V gene lost 8 bases and the J gene lost 3 bases, with 7 bases spanning the gap. This CDR3 is 11 amino acids long. The CDR3 is CASGSEETQYF. The CDR3 nucleotides read TGTGCCAGCGGGTCTGAAGAGACCCAGTACTTC.

As DNA, the CDR3 is TGTGCCAGCAGGCTGTGGGGGTCGTACAGGGGGATCACTGAAGCTTTCTTT. This translates into CASRLWGSYRGITEAFF. The rearrangement uses TRBV5-8 and TRBJ1-1; 8 positions match TRBD1. The germline gives CDR1 SGHTS, CDR2 YDEGEE. Trimming at V came to 5 bases and at J to 4 bases, leaving 16 bases not matched to a gene. The CDR3 is 17 amino acids.

This clone was observed a handful of times. The J gene is TRBJ1-1, the V gene TRBV5-6, with D uncertain. The CDR3 covers 12 residues. V lost 3 bases and J 8 bases, leaving 11 bases between the germline ends. Germline assignment: CDR1 SGHDT and CDR2 YYEEEE. DNA of the CDR3: TGTGCCAGCAGCTCGACACTAGAAGAAGCTTTCTTT. Encoded protein: CASSSTLEEAFF.

The chain couples TRBV5-4 to TRBJ2-2, with no clear D. The germline V and J ends were trimmed by 5 bases and 5 bases, with 4 bases remaining between them. This CDR3 has 11 residues. Per the germline V gene, CDR1 is SGHNT and CDR2 is YYREEE (reference sequence). The CDR3 DNA is TGTGCCAGCAGGGGTACCGGGGAGCTGTTTTTT. It is translated as CASRGTGELFF.

V and J are TRBV28 and TRBJ1-5; 7 bases match TRBD1. This CDR3 has 18 residues. Losses at the gene ends were 1 base for V and 5 bases for J; bases not matched to a gene: 14. In germline, CDR1 is MDHEN, CDR2 SYDVKM. The CDR3 DNA reads TGTGCCAGCAGTTTATTGGGGGCCTGGGGACAGCCTGATCAGCCCCAGCATTTT. Its translation is CASSLLGAWGQPDQPQHF.

The CDR3 loop is CASTLGGTGAYEQYF. In DNA, the CDR3 is TGTGCCAGCACCCTCGGGGGGACAGGGGCCTACGAGCAGTACTTC. The chain links TRBV6-6 to TRBJ2-7, with 10 bases lining up with TRBD1. Germline V gives CDR1 MNHNY, CDR2 SVGAGI (reference sequence). This CDR3 has 15 amino acids. V gave up 7 bases and J gave up 2 bases; unmatched junction bases: 8.

This clone has only one observation. The chain combines TRBV13 with TRBJ2-5, with TRBD2 identical over 10 bases. Germline V gene lookup returns CDR1 PRHDT and CDR2 FYEKMQ (reference sequence). V lost 4 bases, J lost 4 bases, and 15 bases stayed unmatched. The CDR3 covers 18 residues. The CDR3, as DNA: TGTGCCAGCAGCTCCCGCACCGGGACTAGCGATGTAGGAGAGACCCAGTACTTC. Amino acid sequence: CASSSRTGTSDVGETQYF.

The chain combines TRBV6-5 with TRBJ2-1, with 7 bases identical to TRBD2. The CDR3 spans 15 residues. V lost 6 bases to trimming and J lost 5 bases; unmatched junction nucleotides: 10. Per germline, CDR1 MNHEY and CDR2 SVGAGI. CDR3 residues: CASRKGLGKHNEQFF. The CDR3 nucleotides read TGTGCCAGCAGAAAAGGACTAGGGAAACACAATGAGCAGTTCTTC.

V usage is TRBV7-8 and J usage is TRBJ2-4; D ambiguous. V lost 2 bases to trimming and J lost 1 base, with 9 bases between them. The CDR3 contains 15 residues. Per germline, CDR1 SGHVS and CDR2 FQNEAQ. The CDR3 spells CASSLWGNAKNIQYF. In nucleotides, the CDR3 is TGTGCCAGCAGCTTATGGGGAAACGCCAAAAACATTCAGTACTTC.

The chain has TRBV7-2 and TRBJ2-3, with 8 bases matching TRBD2. Trimming cost V 2 bases and J 4 bases; bases outside gene matches: 8. Per germline, CDR1 SGHTA and CDR2 FQGNSA. The CDR3 is 16 amino acids. CDR3 protein: CASSLLRGGRADTQYF. In DNA form, the CDR3 reads TGTGCCAGCAGCTTACTCCGGGGGGGCCGGGCAGATACGCAGTATTTT.

The CDR3 here is CASSRYNEQFF. The CDR3 region has the DNA TGTGCCAGCAGCCGGTACAATGAGCAGTTCTTC. This chain connects TRBV6-6 to TRBJ2-1; D unclear. The V gene's germline CDR1 is MNHNY and CDR2 SVGAGI (reference sequence). The CDR3 loop spans 11 amino acids. V was trimmed by 6 bases and J by 4 bases, leaving 4 bases between them.

The chain employs TRBV19 and TRBJ1-1; D is ambiguous. Germline CDR1 LNHDA, CDR2 SQIVND (reference sequence). The CDR3 consists of 13 residues. Trimming left V 1 base short and J 5 bases short, with 8 bases between. Here the CDR3 DNA reads TGTGCCAGTAGTATAGTACTAGGGACTGAAGCTTTCTTT. Residues: CASSIVLGTEAFF. Drawing the rest from reference TRBV19 and TRBJ1-1, the complete variable domain is DGGITQSPKYLFRKEGQNVTLSCEQNLNHDAMYWYRQDPGQGLRLIYYSQIVNDFQKGDIAEGYSVSREKKESFPLTVTSAQKNPTAFYLCASSIVLGTEAFFGQGTRLTVV.

The chain is built from TRBV4-3 and TRBJ2-3, with TRBD2 matching over 9 bases. Looked up from germline, CDR1 is LGHNA and CDR2 is YSLEER. Losses at the gene ends were 4 bases for V and 6 bases for J; bases not matched to a gene: 11. This CDR3 spans 16 amino acids. For the CDR3, the DNA is TGCGCCAGCAGCCCGCGGGAGGGGGCTCGTGGGGATACGCAGTATTTT. Translating it yields CASSPREGARGDTQYF.

V and J are TRBV7-4 and TRBJ2-3; D gene ambiguous. V lost 5 bases and J 1 base, leaving 10 bases between the germline ends. Germline V gene sequence: CDR1 SGHVT, CDR2 SQSDAQ. The CDR3 contains 14 residues. The DNA of the CDR3 is TGTGCCAGCAGCCTGACGACCGGCACAGATACGCAGTATTTT. Residues: CASSLTTGTDTQYF.

With regard to this clone: The sample holds other DNA sequences that translate to the same CDR3. The chain uses TRBV19 and TRBJ2-3, with 7 bases aligning to TRBD2. J lost 0 bases, V lost 3 bases, and 3 bases had no gene match. The CDR3 is 15 amino acids. Per the germline V gene, CDR1 is LNHDA and CDR2 is SQIVND (reference sequence). The CDR3 DNA follows: TGTGCCAGTAGTATTTCTAGCGGAAGCACAGATACGCAGTATTTT. Translated: CASSISSGSTDTQYF.

The chain combines TRBV28 with TRBJ1-4; TRBD1 aligns across 8 bases. The CDR3 runs to 15 residues. The ends lost 3 bases at V and 8 bases at J; junction bases unmatched: 8. From germline, CDR1 is MDHEN and CDR2 SYDVKM. The chain's CDR3 is CASSLGQGAGEKLFF. The CDR3 bases are TGTGCCAGCAGTTTGGGGCAGGGGGCCGGAGAAAAACTGTTTTTT.

The chain joins TRBV6-6 to TRBJ1-2, with D possibly TRBD1 on 5 matching bases. The germline V gene encodes CDR1 MNHNY and CDR2 SVGAGI (reference sequence). This CDR3 has 15 residues. V was trimmed by 4 bases and J by 4 bases, leaving 16 bases between them. The CDR3 DNA reads as TGTGCCAGCAGTTCGACAGTGTTTACTTCCTATGGCTACACCTTC. It translates to CASSSTVFTSYGYTF.

V usage is TRBV28 and J usage is TRBJ2-7, with unresolved D. Germline V CDR1 and CDR2: MDHEN, SYDVKM. V gave up 2 bases and J gave up 3 bases, with 8 bases separating them. The CDR3 is 13 amino acids. CDR3 residues: CASSLNRYYEQYF. As DNA, the CDR3 is TGTGCCAGCAGTTTAAACAGATACTACGAGCAGTACTTC.

The V call is TRBV18, the J call TRBJ2-1, with TRBD2 as a possible D gene (7 bases). The CDR3 length is 15 residues. Germline CDR1 is KGHSH and CDR2 is LQKENI. The germline V and J ends were trimmed by 4 bases and 4 bases, with 14 bases remaining between them. The CDR3 reads CASSLGGGPYNEQFF. Written as DNA, the CDR3 is TGTGCCAGCTCACTAGGGGGAGGGCCTTACAATGAGCAGTTCTTC.

CDR3 DNA: TGTGCCAGCAGCTTAAGGGGGAACTCCTACGAGCAGTACTTC. The encoded protein is CASSLRGNSYEQYF. The V call is TRBV7-2, the J call TRBJ2-7, with TRBD1 as a possible D gene (6 bases). The CDR3 spans 14 residues. CDR1 and CDR2 from the germline V gene are SGHTA and FQGNSA. The V end was cut by 2 bases, the J end by 0 bases, with 8 bases between.

This clone was observed at least ten times. This rearrangement joins TRBV6-1 to TRBJ1-2, with TRBD1 identical over 8 bases. V lost 1 base and J lost 8; bases outside the gene matches: 6. CDR1 and CDR2 from the germline V gene are MNHNS and SASEGT. The CDR3 sequence is 14 residues long. The CDR3 is CASSEVQGAGGYTF. DNA of the CDR3: TGTGCCAGCAGTGAAGTGCAGGGGGCCGGCGGCTACACCTTC.